These 30 T cell receptor beta chains were all obtained from the same sample, sequenced in a study of T cell repertoires in ileal Crohn's disease. Described time point: neoterminal ileum biopsy at postoperative endoscopy, about 6 months after surgery. Only in-frame clones appear in the TCRdb table, and some are missing; sequencing was by immunoSEQ multiplex PCR. The data show around 9,200 clones, 70% to 85% seen once. The sequencing sample was made of ileal tissue. The receptors stem from an adult with Crohn's disease.

The rearrangement joins TRBV7-3 to TRBJ2-7, with 7 bases lining up with TRBD2. V was clipped by 6 bases and J by 5 bases; unmatched bases: 19. This CDR3 is built from 17 residues. Germline-derived CDR1 and CDR2 are SGHTA and FQGTGA. The CDR3 DNA reads as TGTGCCAGCAGGGGCGAGGATGGGGAGGGAAGGGCTAACGAGCAGTACTTC. It codes for CASRGEDGEGRANEQYF. Variable domain in full (rest from reference TRBV7-3 and TRBJ2-7): GAGVSQTPSNKVTEKGKYVELRCDPISGHTALYWYRQSLGQGPEFLIYFQGTGAADDSGLPNDRFFAVRPEGSVSTLKIQRTERGDSAVYLCASRGEDGEGRANEQYFGPGTRLTVT.

This rearrangement joins TRBV2 to TRBJ2-1; 12 bases fit TRBD2. The germline gives CDR1 SNHLY, CDR2 FYNNEI. V dropped 5 bases and J dropped 4; count of bases not matched to a gene: 6. This CDR3 is built from 16 residues. The CDR3 coding sequence is TGTGCCAGCAGTACTAGCGGGGGGACTGCTTACAATGAGCAGTTCTTC. Encoded protein: CASSTSGGTAYNEQFF.

The rearrangement uses TRBV2 and TRBJ1-2; TRBD1 might be the D (6 bases). The CDR3 runs 13 residues. CDR1 is SNHLY, CDR2 FYNNEI, per germline. Trimming stripped 4 bases from V and 2 bases from J, with 8 bases between. CDR3 protein: CASSGQGNYGYTF. DNA for the CDR3: TGTGCCAGCAGTGGGCAGGGGAACTATGGCTACACCTTC.

The chain is built from TRBV19 and TRBJ2-1; 8 nucleotides agree with TRBD1. Germline V gene data show CDR1 as LNHDA and CDR2 as SQIVND (reference sequence). With 5 bases clipped from V and 7 bases from J, the junction kept 7 bases outside the gene matches. The CDR3 runs 14 residues. This CDR3 is CASSYRGFSNEQFF. The CDR3 coding sequence is TGTGCCAGTAGTTACAGGGGGTTCAGTAATGAGCAGTTCTTC. The variable domain in full, with the rest retrieved from reference TRBV19 and TRBJ2-1, is DGGITQSPKYLFRKEGQNVTLSCEQNLNHDAMYWYRQDPGQGLRLIYYSQIVNDFQKGDIAEGYSVSREKKESFPLTVTSAQKNPTAFYLCASSYRGFSNEQFFGPGTRLTVL.

This clone was counted once. The chain combines TRBV19 with TRBJ1-1; 9 bases align to TRBD1. V lost 7 bases to trimming and J lost 7 bases; unmatched junction nucleotides: 10. Germline lookup yields CDR1 LNHDA and CDR2 SQIVND (reference sequence). The CDR3 is 14 residues long. The CDR3 coding sequence is TGTGCCAGTAATCTGGGACAGGGCTATGGTGAAGCTTTCTTT. It yields the protein CASNLGQGYGEAFF.

This rearrangement joins TRBV2 to TRBJ2-1, with D unresolved. Germline loops: CDR1 SNHLY, CDR2 FYNNEI. The CDR3 spans 13 residues. V shed 4 bases and J shed 3 bases, with 7 bases lying between them. The CDR3 loop is CASSGELYNEQFF. The CDR3 region has the DNA TGTGCCAGCAGTGGTGAACTCTACAATGAGCAGTTCTTC.

The rearrangement uses TRBV6-4 and TRBJ2-5, with TRBD2 matching over 11 bases. V trimming: 2 bases; J trimming: 4 bases; junction bases outside the gene matches: 3. Looked up from germline, CDR1 is MRHNA and CDR2 is SNTAGT. The CDR3 spans 15 residues. The DNA of the CDR3 is TGTGCCAGCAGTGACGTAGCGGGAGGGCCAGAGACCCAGTACTTC. The encoded protein is CASSDVAGGPETQYF.

The V gene is TRBV2, the J gene TRBJ2-2; D may be TRBD2 (6 bases). Germline CDR1 reads SNHLY; CDR2 reads FYNNEI. The V gene lost 6 bases and the J gene lost 8 bases, with 10 bases spanning the gap. The CDR3 extends over 12 amino acids. The CDR3 nucleotides read TGTGCCAGCAGGGAGGGAATGGGGGAGCTGTTTTTT. Protein sequence: CASREGMGELFF.

The chain joins TRBV4-3 to TRBJ2-2, with a tentative D call TRBD1 (5 bases). V was shortened by 2 bases and J by 5 bases, with 12 bases between the two germline ends. The CDR3 consists of 15 residues. The germline V gene has CDR1 LGHNA and CDR2 YSLEER. The chain's CDR3 is CASSQILGDTGELFF. The CDR3 DNA is TGCGCCAGCAGCCAAATCTTAGGGGATACCGGGGAGCTGTTTTTT.

The CDR3 region is CASSSGTGVGQPQHF. In DNA, the CDR3 is TGTGCCAGCAGCTCCGGGACAGGGGTTGGTCAGCCCCAGCATTTT. The V call is TRBV7-6, the J call TRBJ1-5; TRBD1 matches at 10 bases. CDR1 is SGHVS, CDR2 FNYEAQ, per germline. The J segment lost 6 bases and the V segment lost 4 bases, leaving 6 bases of the junction unmatched. CDR3 length: 15 amino acids.

CDR3 in DNA: TGTGCCAGCAGGCAGGATGGTGAAGCTTTCTTT. Its protein is CASRQDGEAFF. The gene calls are TRBV6-5 and TRBJ1-1; D gene ambiguous. In germline, CDR1 is MNHEY, CDR2 SVGAGI. V lost 6 bases to trimming and J lost 7 bases, with 9 bases between them. The CDR3 spans 11 residues.

This chain joins TRBV29-1 and TRBJ1-2; the D is unclear. This CDR3 has 12 residues. Germline V lookup: CDR1 SQVTM, CDR2 ANQGSEA. V was shortened by 3 bases and J by 3 bases, with 8 bases between the two germline ends. The CDR3 loop is CSVDGGDYGYTF. In DNA form, the CDR3 reads TGCAGCGTTGATGGAGGAGACTATGGCTACACCTTC.

The rearrangement uses TRBV29-1 and TRBJ1-2, with D tentatively TRBD1 (6 bases). With 3 bases removed from V and 8 bases from J, the gap between germline ends came to 16 bases. CDR1 is SQVTM and CDR2 is ANQGSEA in the germline V gene. The CDR3 consists of 13 residues. Here the CDR3 DNA reads TGCAGCGTTGATCTACAGGGTATCGGAGGCTACACCTTC. This encodes CSVDLQGIGGYTF.

This sequence joins TRBV6-5 and TRBJ1-2; D is unclear. The CDR3 runs to 14 residues. V lost 7 bases and J 4 bases, leaving 16 bases between the germline ends. Germline V gene lookup returns CDR1 MNHEY and CDR2 SVGAGI. The CDR3 sequence: CASTTADEGYGYTF. The CDR3 bases are TGTGCCAGCACTACCGCGGACGAGGGCTATGGCTACACCTTC.

This chain joins TRBV11-2 and TRBJ2-7; TRBD1 aligns across 10 bases. V shed 0 bases and J 4 bases; nucleotides not matched to a gene: 3. The CDR3 consists of 15 residues. Germline assignment: CDR1 SGHAT and CDR2 FQNNGV. CDR3 nucleotide sequence: TGTGCCAGCAGCTTAGAGGGACAGGGGCTTTACGAGCAGTACTTC. This gives the protein CASSLEGQGLYEQYF.

The rearrangement joins TRBV7-2 to TRBJ2-5; 8 positions match TRBD1. The DNA end lines up better with TRBJ2-7; the J call may be wrong. Germline V gene sequence: CDR1 SGHTA, CDR2 FQGNSA. The CDR3 runs to 15 residues. CDR3 region: CASRLQTGAAYEQYF. CDR3 DNA sequence: TGTGCCAGCCGGCTGCAGACAGGGGCCGCCTACGAGCAGTACTTC.

This chain connects TRBV5-6 to TRBJ2-3, with D perhaps matching TRBD2 (6 bases). Trimming removed 4 bases at V and 2 bases at J, with 11 bases between. Germline values: CDR1 SGHDT, CDR2 YYEEEE. CDR3 size: 14 residues. The CDR3 sequence: CASSRDFFTDTQYF. As DNA, the CDR3 is TGTGCCAGCAGCCGGGACTTTTTCACAGATACGCAGTATTTT.

The chain employs TRBV14 and TRBJ1-4; TRBD1 is a possible D gene (6 bases). The germline CDR1 and CDR2 sequences are SGHDN and FVKESK. The CDR3 spans 14 residues. Trimming pared 4 bases from V and 7 bases from J, leaving 13 bases between. CDR3 DNA sequence: TGTGCCAGCAGCCCCCCTGCCAGGGGTGAAAAACTGTTTTTT. Amino acid sequence: CASSPPARGEKLFF.

This chain connects TRBV4-2 to TRBJ2-1; TRBD2 might be the D (6 bases). This CDR3 is 16 amino acids long. Germline values: CDR1 LGHNA, CDR2 YNFKEQ. Between the trimmed V and J ends, which lost 1 base and 0 bases, there was a span of 10 bases. The CDR3 coding sequence is TGTGCCAGCAGCCAAGGACTAGGGAGCTCCTACAATGAGCAGTTCTTC. Its translation is CASSQGLGSSYNEQFF.

The J gene is TRBJ2-7, the V gene TRBV4-1; 7 nucleotides line up with TRBD1. Germline V CDR1 and CDR2: MGHRA, YSYEKL. V lost 2 bases and J lost 3; bases outside the gene matches: 7. The CDR3 loop spans 15 amino acids. The CDR3 region is CASSQQGRGNYEQYF. CDR3 sequence (DNA): TGCGCCAGCAGCCAACAAGGCAGGGGGAACTACGAGCAGTACTTC.

The rearrangement links TRBV11-2 to TRBJ2-1; TRBD1 matches at 7 bases. This CDR3 spans 15 amino acids. Looked up from germline, CDR1 is SGHAT and CDR2 is FQNNGV. The V gene end was trimmed by 6 bases and the J gene end by 0 bases; junction bases not matched to a gene: 5. CDR3 DNA sequence: TGTGCCAGCAGGAAGGGGGCGGGCTCCTACAATGAGCAGTTCTTC. Translation gives CASRKGAGSYNEQFF.

This clone has a single count. The V call is TRBV7-8, the J call TRBJ2-1; 7 positions agree with TRBD2. The V segment lost 1 base and the J segment 1 base; nucleotides outside the gene matches: 4. The CDR3 has 16 amino acids. Germline CDR1 reads SGHVS; CDR2 reads FQNEAQ. The CDR3 protein is CASSLGSGGSYNEQFF. For the CDR3, the DNA is TGTGCCAGCAGCTTAGGCTCCGGGGGGTCCTACAATGAGCAGTTCTTC.

This sequence joins TRBV2 and TRBJ1-1; D unresolved. Per the germline V gene, CDR1 is SNHLY and CDR2 is FYNNEI. The CDR3 consists of 13 residues. V lost 1 base, J lost 0 bases, and 3 bases lay in between. This chain's CDR3 is CASSEGLNTEAFF. In nucleotides, the CDR3 is TGTGCCAGCAGTGAAGGGCTGAACACTGAAGCTTTCTTT.

The J gene is TRBJ2-5, the V gene TRBV4-3; 9 bases are shared with TRBD2. Germline loops: CDR1 LGHNA, CDR2 YSLEER. The CDR3 totals 16 residues. The trim removed 3 bases at V and 5 bases at J, leaving 10 bases unmatched. The CDR3 sequence is CASSQGQRGAMETQYF. Written as DNA, the CDR3 is TGCGCCAGCAGCCAGGGACAGCGGGGGGCTATGGAGACCCAGTACTTC.

The J gene is TRBJ2-1, the V gene TRBV6-4; 9 nucleotides line up with TRBD2. The CDR3 runs to 16 residues. Germline V gene data show CDR1 as MRHNA and CDR2 as SNTAGT. The V gene end was trimmed by 5 bases and the J gene end by 8 bases; junction bases not matched to a gene: 13. The CDR3 region is CASSLTWAGGPDEQFF. Written as DNA, the CDR3 is TGTGCCAGCAGTTTGACATGGGCGGGGGGGCCCGATGAGCAGTTCTTC.

V is TRBV7-6 and J is TRBJ2-2, with 12 bases aligning to TRBD2. Per germline, CDR1 SGHVS and CDR2 FNYEAQ. The CDR3 runs 19 residues. The V and J ends lost 1 base and 0 bases, in that order; junction bases with no gene match: 6. CDR3 coding DNA: TGTGCCAGCAGCTTAGGGCCGACTAGCGGGGGCCCGAACACCGGGGAGCTGTTTTTT. Translating gives CASSLGPTSGGPNTGELFF.

The table lists this clone with a few counts. The J gene is TRBJ2-1, the V gene TRBV15; the match to TRBD2 covers 8 bases. The CDR3 covers 15 residues. Germline V gives CDR1 LNHNV, CDR2 YYDKDF (reference sequence). Trimming removed 5 bases from V and 5 bases from J; junction bases left unmatched: 8. The CDR3 nucleotides are TGTGCCACCAGCGGAGCACTAGCGGAAAACAATGAGCAGTTCTTC. Its translation: CATSGALAENNEQFF.

The genes are TRBV19 and TRBJ2-6; unclear D gene. Per germline, CDR1 LNHDA and CDR2 SQIVND (reference sequence). The CDR3 is made up of 16 amino acids. Trimming pared 5 bases from V and 1 base from J, leaving 12 bases between. The CDR3 nucleotides read TGTGCCAGTAGTTCAACAGTTATTTCTGGGGCCAACGTCCTGACTTTC. Amino acid sequence: CASSSTVISGANVLTF.

The rearrangement links TRBV2 to TRBJ2-1; 11 bases line up with TRBD2. Germline V gene data show CDR1 as SNHLY and CDR2 as FYNNEI. Unmatched junction bases numbered 10, after V lost 11 bases and J lost 10 bases. The CDR3 sequence is 13 residues long. CDR3 amino acids: CAGGTSGRGEQFF. The CDR3 region has the DNA TGTGCCGGGGGGACTAGCGGCCGAGGGGAGCAGTTCTTC. The complete variable domain, with remaining parts taken from reference TRBV2 and TRBJ2-1, reads EPEVTQTPSHQVTQMGQEVILRCVPISNHLYFYWYRQILGQKVEFLVSFYNNEISEKSEIFDDQFSVERPDGSNFTLKIRSTKLEDSAMYFCAGGTSGRGEQFFGPGTRLTVL.

The chain links TRBV10-3 to TRBJ2-5; TRBD2 might be the D (6 bases). CDR3 length: 12 amino acids. Germline V gene lookup returns CDR1 ENHRY and CDR2 SYGVKD. Trimming took off 10 bases at V and 2 bases at J, with 11 bases between the two ends. The CDR3: CATGTLQETQYF. For the CDR3, the DNA is TGTGCCACCGGGACTTTACAAGAGACCCAGTACTTC.